This record covers a single T cell receptor beta chain. Its target is unknown. This CDR3 is built from 15 residues. Germline-derived CDR1 and CDR2 are SGHTA and FQGNSA. V was cut by 2 bases and J by 0 bases, with 8 bases left in between. This record belongs to a study of CD8 T cells in ankylosing spondylitis. Study results and limitations: Matched ankylosing spondylitis synovial fluid reportedly contained a significantly enriched population of disease-linked clones. Seemingly distinctive of ankylosing spondylitis blood was a TCR beta motif formed by eight highly homologous variants.

The authors made TCR beta libraries by quantitative 5'-RACE with molecular barcodes. Each CDR3 protein gets one entry after TCRdb re-called the 5' RACE reads with MiXCR. Of some 340,000 distinct CDR3 sequences listed, roughly 14% are singletons. This clonotype was obtained from a male donor with ankylosing spondylitis or in good health (not recorded which). The specimen was blood, either unsorted or a sorted T cell fraction (not recorded which). V usage is TRBV7-2 and J usage is TRBJ2-1, with D possibly being TRBD2 (5 bases). CDR3 region: CASSLSRGSYNEQFF. CDR3 nucleotides: TGTGCCAGCAGCTTAAGCCGGGGCTCCTACAATGAGCAGTTCTTC.